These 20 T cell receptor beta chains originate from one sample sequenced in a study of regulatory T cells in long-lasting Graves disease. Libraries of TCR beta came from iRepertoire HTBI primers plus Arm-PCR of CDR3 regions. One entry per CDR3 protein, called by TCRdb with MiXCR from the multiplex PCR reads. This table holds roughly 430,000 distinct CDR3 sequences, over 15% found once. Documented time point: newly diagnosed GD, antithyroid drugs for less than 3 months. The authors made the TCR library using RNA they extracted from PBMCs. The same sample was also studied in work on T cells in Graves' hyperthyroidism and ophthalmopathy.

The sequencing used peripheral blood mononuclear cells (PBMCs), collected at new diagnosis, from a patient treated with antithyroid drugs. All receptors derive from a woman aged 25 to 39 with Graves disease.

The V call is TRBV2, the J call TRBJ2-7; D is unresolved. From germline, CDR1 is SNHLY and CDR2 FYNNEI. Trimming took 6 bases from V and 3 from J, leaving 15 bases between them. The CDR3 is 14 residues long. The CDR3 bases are TGTGCCAGCAGCACCAAATCACAGAGCTACGAGCAGTACTTC. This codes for CASSTKSQSYEQYF.

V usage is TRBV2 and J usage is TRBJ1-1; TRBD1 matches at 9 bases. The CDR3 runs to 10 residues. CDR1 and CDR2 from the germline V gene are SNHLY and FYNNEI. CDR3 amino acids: CAGGQGGAFF. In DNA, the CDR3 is TGTGCAGGGGGACAGGGTGGCGCTTTCTTT.

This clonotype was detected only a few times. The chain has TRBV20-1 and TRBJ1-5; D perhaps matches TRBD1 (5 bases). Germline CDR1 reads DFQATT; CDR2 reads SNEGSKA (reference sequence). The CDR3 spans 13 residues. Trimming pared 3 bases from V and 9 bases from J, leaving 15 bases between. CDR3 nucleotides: TGCAGTGCTAGCTGGCGGGGCGGGAGGCCCCAGCATTTT. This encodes CSASWRGGRPQHF.

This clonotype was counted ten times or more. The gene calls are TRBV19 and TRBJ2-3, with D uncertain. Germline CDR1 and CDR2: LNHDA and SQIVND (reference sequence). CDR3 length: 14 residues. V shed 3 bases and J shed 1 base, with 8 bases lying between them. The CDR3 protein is CASSISSGTDTQYF. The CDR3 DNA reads TGTGCCAGTAGTATTAGTTCTGGCACAGATACGCAGTATTTT.

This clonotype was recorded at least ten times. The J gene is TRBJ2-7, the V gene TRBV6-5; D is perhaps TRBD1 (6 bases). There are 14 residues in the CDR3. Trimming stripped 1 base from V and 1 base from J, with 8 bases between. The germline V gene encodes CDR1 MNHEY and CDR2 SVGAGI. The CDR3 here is CASSYFGTSYEQYF. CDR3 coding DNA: TGTGCCAGCAGTTACTTCGGGACATCCTACGAGCAGTACTTC.

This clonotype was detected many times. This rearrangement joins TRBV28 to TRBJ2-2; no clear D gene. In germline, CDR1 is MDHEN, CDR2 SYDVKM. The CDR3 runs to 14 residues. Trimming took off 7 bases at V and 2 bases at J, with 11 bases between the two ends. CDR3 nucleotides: TGTGCCAGCACCTTGGACCAAAACACCGGGGAGCTGTTTTTT. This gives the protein CASTLDQNTGELFF. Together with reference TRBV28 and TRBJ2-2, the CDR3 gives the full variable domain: DVKVTQSSRYLVKRTGEKVFLECVQDMDHENMFWYRQDPGLGLRLIYFSYDVKMKEKGDIPEGYSVSREKKERFSLILESASTNQTSMYLCASTLDQNTGELFFGEGSRLTVL.

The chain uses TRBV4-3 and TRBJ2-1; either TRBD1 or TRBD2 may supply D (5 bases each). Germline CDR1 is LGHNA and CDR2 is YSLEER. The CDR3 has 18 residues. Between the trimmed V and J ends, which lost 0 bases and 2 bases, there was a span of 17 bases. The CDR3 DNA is TGCGCCAGCAGCCAAGAGACTGGGGACCCCCTACCCTACAATGAGCAGTTCTTC. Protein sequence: CASSQETGDPLPYNEQFF.

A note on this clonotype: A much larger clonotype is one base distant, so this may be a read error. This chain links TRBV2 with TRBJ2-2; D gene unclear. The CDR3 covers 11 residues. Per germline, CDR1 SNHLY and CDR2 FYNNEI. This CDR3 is CVSSDNGELFF. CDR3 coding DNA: TGTGTCAGCAGTGACAACGGGGAGCTGTTTTTT. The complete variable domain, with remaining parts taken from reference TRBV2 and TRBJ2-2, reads EPEVTQTPSHQVTQMGQEVILRCVPISNHLYFYWYRQILGQKVEFLVSFYNNEISEKSEIFDDQFSVERPDGSNFTLKIRSTKLEDSAMYFCVSSDNGELFFGEGSRLTVL.

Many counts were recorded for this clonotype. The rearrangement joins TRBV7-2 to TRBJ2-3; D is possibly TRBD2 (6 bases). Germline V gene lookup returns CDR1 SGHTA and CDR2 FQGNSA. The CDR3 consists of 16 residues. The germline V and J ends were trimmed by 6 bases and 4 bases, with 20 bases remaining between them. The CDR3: CASSRMGGVGADTQYF. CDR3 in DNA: TGTGCCAGCAGTAGGATGGGGGGAGTTGGTGCAGATACGCAGTATTTT.

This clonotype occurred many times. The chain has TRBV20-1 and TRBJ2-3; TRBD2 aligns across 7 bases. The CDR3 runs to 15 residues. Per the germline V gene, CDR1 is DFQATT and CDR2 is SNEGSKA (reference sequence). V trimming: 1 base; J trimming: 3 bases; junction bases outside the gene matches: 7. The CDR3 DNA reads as TGCAGTGCTAGAGTCGTCGGGGGGATAACAGATACGCAGTATTTT. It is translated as CSARVVGGITDTQYF.

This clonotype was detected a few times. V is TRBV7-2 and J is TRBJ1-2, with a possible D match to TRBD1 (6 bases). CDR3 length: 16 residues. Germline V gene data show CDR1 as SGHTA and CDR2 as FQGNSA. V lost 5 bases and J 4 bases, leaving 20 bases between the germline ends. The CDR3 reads CASSARRGGPTYGYTF. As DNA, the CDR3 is TGTGCCAGCAGCGCCCGGAGGGGGGGCCCGACCTATGGCTACACCTTC. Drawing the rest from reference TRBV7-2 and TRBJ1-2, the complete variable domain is GAGVSQSPSNKVTEKGKDVELRCDPISGHTALYWYRQSLGQGLEFLIYFQGNSAPDKSGLPSDRFSAERTGGSVSTLTIQRTQQEDSAVYLCASSARRGGPTYGYTFGSGTRLTVV.

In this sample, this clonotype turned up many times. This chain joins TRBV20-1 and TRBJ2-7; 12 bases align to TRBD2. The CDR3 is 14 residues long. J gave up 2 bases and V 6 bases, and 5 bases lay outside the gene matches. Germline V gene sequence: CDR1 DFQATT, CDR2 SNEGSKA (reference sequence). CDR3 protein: CSAPSSGRAYEQYF. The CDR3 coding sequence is TGCAGTGCGCCGTCTAGCGGGAGGGCCTACGAGCAGTACTTC.

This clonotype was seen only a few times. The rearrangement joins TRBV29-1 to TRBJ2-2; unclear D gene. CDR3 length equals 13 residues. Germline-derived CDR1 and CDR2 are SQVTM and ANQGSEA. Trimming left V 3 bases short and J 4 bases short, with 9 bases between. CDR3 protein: CSVEGSSTGELFF. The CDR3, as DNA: TGCAGCGTTGAGGGGTCCTCCACCGGGGAGCTGTTTTTT.

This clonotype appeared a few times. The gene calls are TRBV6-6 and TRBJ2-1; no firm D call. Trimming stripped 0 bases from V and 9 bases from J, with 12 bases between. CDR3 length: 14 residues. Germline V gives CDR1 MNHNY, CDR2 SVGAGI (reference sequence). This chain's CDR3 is CASSYSYPAVEQFF. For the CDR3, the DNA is TGTGCCAGCAGTTACTCGTACCCCGCGGTTGAGCAGTTCTTC.

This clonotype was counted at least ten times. DNA of the CDR3: TGTGCTAGGGGCCTCCTCTTGCGGGAGTTTGCAGATACGCAGTATTTT. Residues: CARGLLLREFADTQYF. This chain links TRBV12-5 with TRBJ2-3; 7 bases agree with TRBD2. This CDR3 is 16 amino acids long. Germline V lookup: CDR1 LGHNT, CDR2 FRNRAP. After removal of 9 bases from V and 4 bases from J, the junction contained 16 bases not matched to a gene.

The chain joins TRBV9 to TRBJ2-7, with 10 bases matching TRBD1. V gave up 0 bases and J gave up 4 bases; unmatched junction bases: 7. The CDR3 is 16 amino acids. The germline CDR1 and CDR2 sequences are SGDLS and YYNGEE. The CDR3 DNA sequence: TGTGCCAGCAGCGTAGGGACAGGGGGTGCCATGTACGAGCAGTACTTC. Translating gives CASSVGTGGAMYEQYF.

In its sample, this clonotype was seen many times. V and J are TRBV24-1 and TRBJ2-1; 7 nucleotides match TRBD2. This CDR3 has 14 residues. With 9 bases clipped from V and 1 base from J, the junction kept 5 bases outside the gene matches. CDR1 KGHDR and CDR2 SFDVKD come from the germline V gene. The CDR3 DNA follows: TGTGCCACCGCGGGAGAGGGATCCTACAATGAGCAGTTCTTC. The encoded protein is CATAGEGSYNEQFF.

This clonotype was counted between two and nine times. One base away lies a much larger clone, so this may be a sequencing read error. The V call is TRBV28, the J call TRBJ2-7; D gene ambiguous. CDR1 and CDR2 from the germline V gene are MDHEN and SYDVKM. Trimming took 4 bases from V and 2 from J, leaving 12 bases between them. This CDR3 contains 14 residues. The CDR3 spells CASSWPRTTYEQYF. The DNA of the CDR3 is TGTGCCAGCAGTTGGCCTAGAACGACCTACGAGCAGTACTTC. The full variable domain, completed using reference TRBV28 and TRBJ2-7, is DVKVTQSSRYLVKRTGEKVFLECVQDMDHENMFWYRQDPGLGLRLIYFSYDVKMKEKGDIPEGYSVSREKKERFSLILESASTNQTSMYLCASSWPRTTYEQYFGPGTRLTVT.

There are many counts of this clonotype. The DNA for the CDR3 is TGTGCCAGCAGTTTGGGGGTCCTTGGGGGGAACAATGAGCAGTTCTTC. Translating it yields CASSLGVLGGNNEQFF. The chain employs TRBV28 and TRBJ2-1; perhaps TRBD2 as D (6 bases). The V gene lost 3 bases and the J gene lost 5 bases, with 17 bases spanning the gap. Germline assignment: CDR1 MDHEN and CDR2 SYDVKM. The CDR3 loop spans 16 amino acids.

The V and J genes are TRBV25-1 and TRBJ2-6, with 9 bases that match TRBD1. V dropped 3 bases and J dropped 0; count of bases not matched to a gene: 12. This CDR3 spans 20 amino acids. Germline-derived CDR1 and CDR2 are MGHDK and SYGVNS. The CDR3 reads CASSDSTGTGFTSGANVLTF. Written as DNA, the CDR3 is TGTGCCAGCAGTGATTCAACCGGGACAGGGTTTACCTCTGGGGCCAACGTCCTGACTTTC.